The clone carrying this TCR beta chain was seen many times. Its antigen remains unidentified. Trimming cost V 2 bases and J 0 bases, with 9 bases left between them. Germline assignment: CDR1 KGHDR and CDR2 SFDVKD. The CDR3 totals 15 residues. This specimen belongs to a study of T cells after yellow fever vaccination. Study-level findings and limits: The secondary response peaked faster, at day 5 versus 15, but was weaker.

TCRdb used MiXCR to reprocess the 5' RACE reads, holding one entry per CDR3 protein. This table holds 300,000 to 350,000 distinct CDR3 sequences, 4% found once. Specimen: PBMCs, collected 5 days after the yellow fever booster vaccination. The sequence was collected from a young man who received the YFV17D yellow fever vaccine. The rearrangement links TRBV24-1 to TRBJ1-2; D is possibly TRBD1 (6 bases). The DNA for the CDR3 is TGTGCCACCAGTGATTCGGACAGACCTAACTATGGCTACACCTTC. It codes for CATSDSDRPNYGYTF.